These T cell receptor beta chains were read from a single sample in a study of CD8+CD57+ T cells in acquired aplastic anemia. TCRdb re-analysed the reads in MiXCR, keeping a single row per CDR3 protein. The sample holds roughly 38,000 distinct CDR3 sequences, more than 65% seen once. The sequencing input was sorted CD4+, CD8+, or CD8+CD57+ T cells (not recorded which) from PBMCs. These receptors came from a human donor in good health, serving as a control. Each CDR3 is given with its conserved first and last residue. The D gene is left open where the match is weak. A clone size is listed for some rows: how often the clone was seen (once, few, many), or a class if it is expanded.

abundance	v_gene	d_gene	j_gene	CDR3nt	CDR3aa
NA	TRBV29-1	TRBD1	TRBJ1-2	TGCAGCGTTGCCCACCCCGGGACAGGGGACTATGGCTACACCTTC	CSVAHPGTGDYGYTF
NA	TRBV10-3	TRBD1	TRBJ1-2	TGTGCCATCAGTGAGGAGACAGGGGCCTATGGCTACACCTTC	CAISEETGAYGYTF
NA	TRBV19	TRBD1	TRBJ1-2	TGTGCCAGTAGTAAACAGGGGGCGCAAGGCTATGGCTACACCTTC	CASSKQGAQGYGYTF
NA	TRBV10-3	NA	TRBJ2-7	TGTGCGCATGCAGGGGGGGATAACGAGCAGTACTTC	CAHAGGDNEQYF
NA	TRBV19	TRBD2	TRBJ2-3	TGTGCCAGTAGTATAGATCCGGGAGGAAGGGGAGATACGCAGTATTTT	CASSIDPGGRGDTQYF
NA	TRBV2	NA	TRBJ2-5	TGTGCCAGCAGCCGGGAGTTAGAGACCCAGTACTTC	CASSRELETQYF
NA	TRBV7-8	NA	TRBJ1-2	TGTGCCAGCAGCTTATCCCTCGCTAACTATGGCTACACCTTC	CASSLSLANYGYTF
NA	TRBV11-2	TRBD2	TRBJ2-3	TGTGCCAGCAGCAAACTAGCGGCTAGCACAGATACGCAGTATTTT	CASSKLAASTDTQYF
NA	TRBV20-1	NA	TRBJ2-1	TGCAGTGCTAGAGTTCCTAGAATACCTTCATACAATGAGCAGTTCTTC	CSARVPRIPSYNEQFF
NA	TRBV2	TRBD1	TRBJ1-2	TGTGCCAGCAGTGAAGCTTCCAGGGGGACCTATGGCTACACCTTC	CASSEASRGTYGYTF
medium-sized	TRBV19	TRBD2	TRBJ2-3	TGTGCCAGTAGTAAATTAGCGGGGGCCCTCACAGATACGCAGTATTTT	CASSKLAGALTDTQYF
medium-sized	TRBV6-2/TRBV6-3	TRBD2	TRBJ2-1	TGTGCCAGCAGTTATGCGGGGGGCTCCTACAATGAGCAGTTCTTC	CASSYAGGSYNEQFF
NA	TRBV5-1	NA	TRBJ2-1	TGCGCCAGCAGCTTGGGGGCAGGGATTGTCTCCTACAATGAGCAGTTCTTC	CASSLGAGIVSYNEQFF
NA	TRBV2	TRBD1	TRBJ1-2	TGTGCCAGCAGTCCTGACAGGGGGGACTATGGCTACACCTTC	CASSPDRGDYGYTF
NA	TRBV19	TRBD1	TRBJ2-7	TGTGCCAGTAGTTGGACAGGGTTTTCCTACGAGCAGTACTTC	CASSWTGFSYEQYF
few	TRBV2	TRBD2	TRBJ2-5	TGTGCCAGCAGTGAACAGCGGGGAAGGGAGACCCAGTACTTC	CASSEQRGRETQYF
NA	TRBV19	NA	TRBJ2-7	TGTGCCAGCAGGACATTACAGGGTCCCTCCTACGAGCAGTACTTC	CASRTLQGPSYEQYF
NA	TRBV7-2	NA	TRBJ2-5	TGTGCCAGCAGCACGACTAGTACGGAGACCCAGTACTTC	CASSTTSTETQYF
NA	TRBV10-1	TRBD1	TRBJ1-1	TGCGCCAGCAGTGACAGGGGGAGGGCTTTCTTT	CASSDRGRAFF
NA	TRBV12-3/TRBV12-4	NA	TRBJ2-2	TGTGCCAGCAGTTTAGGGAGGGCCGGGGAGCTGTTTTTT	CASSLGRAGELFF
NA	TRBV30	TRBD2	TRBJ2-1	TGTACCAGATCCGGGACTAGCGTCGGGGAGCAGTTCTTC	CTRSGTSVGEQFF
few	TRBV29-1	NA	TRBJ2-7	TGCAGCGTGACCGACAGCTACGAGCAGTACTTC	CSVTDSYEQYF